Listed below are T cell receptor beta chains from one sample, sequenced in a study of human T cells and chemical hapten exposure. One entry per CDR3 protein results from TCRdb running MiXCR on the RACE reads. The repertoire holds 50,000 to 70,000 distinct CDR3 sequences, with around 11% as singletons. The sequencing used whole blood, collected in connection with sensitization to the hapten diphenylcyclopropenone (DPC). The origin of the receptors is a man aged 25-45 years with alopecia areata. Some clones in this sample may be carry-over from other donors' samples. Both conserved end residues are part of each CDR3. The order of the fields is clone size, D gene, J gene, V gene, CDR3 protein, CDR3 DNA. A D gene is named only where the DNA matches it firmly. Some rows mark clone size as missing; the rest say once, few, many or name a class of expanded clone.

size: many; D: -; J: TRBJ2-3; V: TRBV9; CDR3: CASSVGGGPRYTDTQYF; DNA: TGTGCCAGCAGCGTAGGAGGCGGGCCACGATACACAGATACGCAGTATTTT
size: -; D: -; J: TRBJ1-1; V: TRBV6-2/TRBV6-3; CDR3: CASSLGTVNTEAFF; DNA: TGTGCCAGCAGTTTGGGGACGGTGAACACTGAAGCTTTCTTT
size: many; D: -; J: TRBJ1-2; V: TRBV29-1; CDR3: CSVATGSWGYTF; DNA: TGCAGCGTTGCCACAGGGAGCTGGGGCTACACCTTC
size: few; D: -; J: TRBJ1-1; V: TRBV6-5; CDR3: CASRSSGEGGEAFF; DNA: TGTGCCAGCAGGTCGAGCGGGGAAGGAGGTGAAGCTTTCTTT
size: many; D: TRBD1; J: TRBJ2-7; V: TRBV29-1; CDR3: CSVGQVSYEQYF; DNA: TGCAGCGTGGGACAGGTCTCCTACGAGCAGTACTTC
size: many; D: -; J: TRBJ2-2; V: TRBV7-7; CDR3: CASSLGQGKNTGELFF; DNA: TGTGCCAGCAGCTTGGGCCAGGGGAAGAACACCGGGGAGCTGTTTTTT
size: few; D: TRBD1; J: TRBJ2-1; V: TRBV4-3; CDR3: CASSREDRARNEQFF; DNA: TGCGCCAGCAGCCGTGAGGACAGGGCACGGAATGAGCAGTTCTTC
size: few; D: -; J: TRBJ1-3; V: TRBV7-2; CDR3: CASTDPENTIYF; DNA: TGTGCCAGCACCGATCCCGAAAACACCATATATTTT
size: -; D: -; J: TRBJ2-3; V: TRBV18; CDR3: CASSPGLYSTDTQYF; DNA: TGTGCCAGCTCACCAGGCTTATATAGCACAGATACGCAGTATTTT
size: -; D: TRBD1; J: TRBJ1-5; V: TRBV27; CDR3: CASSRRQGDQPQHF; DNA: TGTGCCAGCAGCCGAAGACAGGGGGATCAGCCCCAGCATTTT
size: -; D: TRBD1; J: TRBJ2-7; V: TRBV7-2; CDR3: CASSLGRDRGSYEQYF; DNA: TGTGCCAGCAGCTTAGGGAGGGACAGGGGATCCTACGAGCAGTACTTC
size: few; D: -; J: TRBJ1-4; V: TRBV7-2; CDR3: CASSPSATNEKLFF; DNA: TGTGCCAGCAGCCCTAGTGCAACTAATGAAAAACTGTTTTTT
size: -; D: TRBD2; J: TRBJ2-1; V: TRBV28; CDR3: CASSQIAGAYNEQFF; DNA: TGTGCCAGCAGTCAGATAGCGGGGGCCTACAATGAGCAGTTCTTC
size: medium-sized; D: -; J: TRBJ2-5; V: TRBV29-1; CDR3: CSVERGGETQYF; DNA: TGCAGCGTGGAACGGGGCGGAGAGACCCAGTACTTC
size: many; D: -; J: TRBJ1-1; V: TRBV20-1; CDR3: CSAPETGSEAFF; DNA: TGCAGTGCTCCGGAAACAGGGTCTGAAGCTTTCTTT
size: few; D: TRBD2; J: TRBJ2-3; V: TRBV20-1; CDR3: CSATGTSGGRTDTQYF; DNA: TGCAGTGCTACCGGGACTAGCGGGGGCCGCACAGATACGCAGTATTTT
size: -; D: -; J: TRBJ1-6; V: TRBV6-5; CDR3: CASQFGSYNSPLHF; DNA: TGTGCCAGCCAGTTCGGCTCCTATAATTCACCCCTCCACTTT
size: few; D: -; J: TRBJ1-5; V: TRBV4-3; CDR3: CASSQDVLNQPQHF; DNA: TGCGCCAGCAGCCAAGACGTACTCAATCAGCCCCAGCATTTT
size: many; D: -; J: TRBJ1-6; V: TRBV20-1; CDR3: CSPGPLHF; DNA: TGCAGTCCCGGGCCCCTCCACTTT
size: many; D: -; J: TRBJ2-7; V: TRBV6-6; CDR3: CASRPGTATYEQYF; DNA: TGTGCCAGCAGGCCCGGGACGGCCACCTACGAGCAGTACTTC
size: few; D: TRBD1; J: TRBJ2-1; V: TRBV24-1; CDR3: CATSDVAGTGWEQFF; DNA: TGTGCCACCAGTGATGTCGCCGGGACAGGGTGGGAGCAGTTCTTC
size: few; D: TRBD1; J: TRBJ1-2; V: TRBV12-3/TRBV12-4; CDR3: CASSESGTAYGYTF; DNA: TGTGCCAGCAGTGAGTCCGGGACAGCTTATGGCTACACCTTC
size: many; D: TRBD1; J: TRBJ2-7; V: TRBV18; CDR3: CASSSMTGSTYEQYF; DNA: TGTGCCAGCTCTAGTATGACAGGGTCCACCTACGAGCAGTACTTC
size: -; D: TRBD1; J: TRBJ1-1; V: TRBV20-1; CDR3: CSAVPGQGAGTEAFF; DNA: TGCAGTGCCGTCCCGGGACAGGGGGCGGGAACTGAAGCTTTCTTT
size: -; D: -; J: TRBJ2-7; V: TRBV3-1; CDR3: CASSQSRALYEQYF; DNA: TGTGCCAGCAGCCAAAGCAGGGCCCTCTACGAGCAGTACTTC
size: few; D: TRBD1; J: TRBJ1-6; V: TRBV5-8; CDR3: CASSLAETGGLSPLHF; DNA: TGTGCCAGCAGCTTGGCCGAGACAGGGGGTCTTTCACCCCTCCACTTT
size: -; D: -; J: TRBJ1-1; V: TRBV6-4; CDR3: CASSVSGNTEAFF; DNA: TGTGCCAGCAGTGTATCGGGGAACACTGAAGCTTTCTTT